The 18 T cell receptor beta chains below were found in one sample sequenced in a study of post-analysis software for immune sequencing data (dated by TCRdb to the mid-2010s). Antigens of these TCRs are unknown. Receptor libraries were prepared by PCR. Sequenced using an Illumina HiSeq 2500. To reduce PCR and sequencing biases, unique molecular identifiers were built into the TCR beta cDNA libraries. The raw public reads went through TCRdb reprocessing: fastp at Q25, MiXCR clone calling, in-frame beta chains kept. Here each entry gathers all rows of one CDR3 protein and keeps the most common genes and DNA. Across this sample there are around 400,000 distinct CDR3 sequences, with around a third seen only once. Of the sample, around 15% is held by the ten largest clones. The paper as a whole reports these results and caveats: Significantly higher frequencies in patients than in controls were found for roughly 5 TRBV segments, including TRBV5-6, TRBV5-1 and TRBV20-1.

Sequencing used blood. These receptors were obtained from a girl aged 10 to 17 with multiple sclerosis.

This clonotype was counted a few times. V gene TRBV7-2 combines with J gene TRBJ2-1; 10 nucleotides align to TRBD1. Per germline, CDR1 SGHTA and CDR2 FQGNSA. V lost 2 bases, J lost 8 bases, and 12 bases stayed unmatched. The CDR3 covers 17 residues. The CDR3, as DNA: TGTGCCAGCAGCTTATTGGGGAGGGGACAGGGGCGCGATGAGCAGTTCTTC. It yields the protein CASSLLGRGQGRDEQFF.

This clonotype was picked up one time. The chain recombines TRBV12-3 or TRBV12-4 with TRBJ2-1, with D possibly being TRBD1 or TRBD2 (5 bases each). Between the trimmed V and J ends, which lost 6 bases and 9 bases, there was a span of 21 bases. The CDR3 contains 15 residues. The CDR3 here is CASSLRDLGLAEQFF. Here the CDR3 DNA reads TGTGCCAGCAGCCTCCGGGACCTGGGTCTTGCTGAGCAGTTCTTC.

This clonotype was counted once. V and J are TRBV20-1 and TRBJ2-1; D is uncertain. Germline lookup yields CDR1 DFQATT and CDR2 SNEGSKA (reference sequence). Trimming left V 0 bases short and J 0 bases short, with 9 bases between. The length of the CDR3 is 15 residues. As DNA, the CDR3 is TGCAGTGCTAGAGATCAAGCCATCTCCTACAATGAGCAGTTCTTC. Amino acid sequence: CSARDQAISYNEQFF.

This chain uses TRBV7-2 with TRBJ2-3; 11 bases are a match to TRBD1. Germline CDR1 SGHTA, CDR2 FQGNSA. The CDR3 is 11 residues long. J lost 8 bases, V lost 8 bases, and 0 bases had no gene match. Here the CDR3 reads CASGTGGTQYF. The CDR3, as DNA: TGTGCCAGCGGGACAGGGGGTACGCAGTATTTT. Variable domain in full (rest from reference TRBV7-2 and TRBJ2-3): GAGVSQSPSNKVTEKGKDVELRCDPISGHTALYWYRQSLGQGLEFLIYFQGNSAPDKSGLPSDRFSAERTGGSVSTLTIQRTQQEDSAVYLCASGTGGTQYFGPGTRLTVL.

This clonotype was seen more than once but under ten times. V gene TRBV28 combines with J gene TRBJ2-1; D possibly corresponds to TRBD2 (6 bases). Per the germline V gene, CDR1 is MDHEN and CDR2 is SYDVKM. The CDR3 is 12 residues long. Trimming stripped 5 bases from V and 8 bases from J, with 10 bases between. CDR3 residues: CASSVGLHEQFF. The CDR3 nucleotides are TGTGCCAGCAGTGTCGGACTACATGAGCAGTTCTTC. Combining the CDR3 with reference TRBV28 and TRBJ2-1 gives the whole variable domain DVKVTQSSRYLVKRTGEKVFLECVQDMDHENMFWYRQDPGLGLRLIYFSYDVKMKEKGDIPEGYSVSREKKERFSLILESASTNQTSMYLCASSVGLHEQFFGPGTRLTVL.

The chain joins TRBV7-2 to TRBJ2-7; 8 bases fit TRBD1. Unmatched junction bases numbered 6, after V lost 1 base and J lost 4 bases. The germline gives CDR1 SGHTA, CDR2 FQGNSA. The CDR3 is 15 residues long. The DNA for the CDR3 is TGTGCCAGCAGCTTAGAAGGGACAGGAAGGTACGAGCAGTACTTC. It yields the protein CASSLEGTGRYEQYF.

This chain connects TRBV4-2 to TRBJ2-2, with unresolved D. V was pared by 0 bases and J by 6 bases, with 8 bases between. CDR1 LGHNA and CDR2 YNFKEQ come from the germline V gene. There are 14 residues in the CDR3. The CDR3 reads CASSQDAGPGELFF. The CDR3 DNA sequence: TGTGCCAGCAGCCAAGATGCAGGCCCCGGGGAGCTGTTTTTT.

The gene calls are TRBV28 and TRBJ1-2, with 7 positions matching TRBD1. This CDR3 is 11 amino acids long. Per the germline V gene, CDR1 is MDHEN and CDR2 is SYDVKM. CDR3 DNA: TGTGAGTCAGGGGGAAACTATGGCTACACCTTC. Protein: CESGGNYGYTF.

The chain joins TRBV5-6 to TRBJ2-1; 14 bases match TRBD2. The CDR3 loop spans 16 amino acids. J gave up 6 bases and V 4 bases, and 6 bases lay outside the gene matches. Germline-derived CDR1 and CDR2 are SGHDT and YYEEEE. CDR3 nucleotide sequence: TGTGCCAGCAGCGGGCCGACTAGCGGGGGGGCCAATGAGCAGTTCTTC. Its protein is CASSGPTSGGANEQFF.

This clonotype was seen a handful of times. The chain links TRBV27 to TRBJ2-1; 8 bases line up with TRBD2. Germline V gene data show CDR1 as MNHEY and CDR2 as SMNVEV (reference sequence). Germline trimming cut 2 bases from V and 5 bases from J; bases unmatched to any gene: 5. This CDR3 has 15 amino acids. CDR3 DNA sequence: TGTGCCAGCAGTTTACCGGGGGGGCCGCACAATGAGCAGTTCTTC. This codes for CASSLPGGPHNEQFF.

The chain is built from TRBV7-8 and TRBJ2-3; D gene uncertain. The CDR3 loop spans 13 amino acids. V shed 5 bases and J shed 0 bases, with 6 bases lying between them. Germline V gene lookup returns CDR1 SGHVS and CDR2 FQNEAQ. CDR3 protein: CASSPHSTDTQYF. The CDR3 nucleotides read TGTGCCAGCAGCCCGCATAGCACAGATACGCAGTATTTT. Supplemented by reference TRBV7-8 and TRBJ2-3, the full variable domain reads GAGVSQSPRYKVAKRGQDVALRCDPISGHVSLFWYQQALGQGPEFLTYFQNEAQLDKSGLPSDRFFAERPEGSVSTLKIQRTQQEDSAVYLCASSPHSTDTQYFGPGTRLTVL.

This chain uses TRBV7-2 with TRBJ2-7, with D perhaps being TRBD1 or TRBD2 (5 bases each). CDR3 length: 16 amino acids. V lost 4 bases and J lost 0, with 16 bases in between. Germline V gives CDR1 SGHTA, CDR2 FQGNSA. As DNA, the CDR3 is TGTGCCAGCAGCTACTCCGGGACGGGAAGCTCCTACGAGCAGTACTTC. Translation gives CASSYSGTGSSYEQYF.

This clonotype was detected only a few times. The V and J genes are TRBV4-2 and TRBJ1-5; 7 bases align to TRBD1. CDR1 is LGHNA and CDR2 is YNFKEQ in the germline V gene. The CDR3 length is 18 residues. The trim removed 0 bases at V and 1 base at J, leaving 9 bases unmatched. CDR3 in amino acids: CASSQDPPGGTSNQPQHF. The CDR3 DNA reads TGTGCCAGCAGCCAAGACCCTCCAGGGGGAACAAGCAATCAGCCCCAGCATTTT.

This clonotype was seen a handful of times. The CDR3 region has the DNA TGTGCCATCAGTGAAGTTGTGCGGCTCGAGCAGTTCTTC. Amino acids: CAISEVVRLEQFF. The gene calls are TRBV10-3 and TRBJ2-1; D not certain. The ends were cut back, 3 bases at V and 10 bases at J, with 13 bases in the middle. Germline assignment: CDR1 ENHRY and CDR2 SYGVKD. The CDR3 loop spans 13 amino acids.

This clonotype was counted a few times. The rearrangement uses TRBV12-5 and TRBJ2-7, with D unclear. The V gene lost 1 base and the J gene lost 3 bases, with 7 bases spanning the gap. The germline V gene encodes CDR1 LGHNT and CDR2 FRNRAP. The CDR3 covers 13 residues. The CDR3 protein is CASGLGQHYEQYF. CDR3 coding DNA: TGTGCTAGTGGTTTGGGGCAGCACTACGAGCAGTACTTC.

This clonotype was detected a few times. The V and J genes are TRBV5-1 and TRBJ2-3; 7 bases are shared with TRBD1. From germline, CDR1 is SGHRS and CDR2 YFSETQ. The CDR3 totals 16 residues. Trimming took 4 bases from V and 4 from J; bases not matched to a gene: 12. The CDR3 here is CASSPTSTGVADTQYF. The CDR3 bases are TGCGCCAGCAGCCCGACTTCTACAGGGGTCGCAGATACGCAGTATTTT.

The rearrangement links TRBV4-1 to TRBJ2-7; tentatively, D is TRBD1 (6 bases). The J call may be incorrect, as the DNA end agrees better with TRBJ2-5. The V gene's germline CDR1 is MGHRA and CDR2 YSYEKL. This CDR3 comprises 19 residues. The CDR3 spells CASSKIGSILGGGGETQYF. The CDR3 coding sequence is TGCGCCAGCAGCAAAATAGGTAGCATTCTGGGTGGGGGCGGAGAGACCCAGTACTTC.

This clonotype appeared a few times. The chain joins TRBV7-6 to TRBJ2-3, with a tentative D call TRBD1 (5 bases). The germline V gene has CDR1 SGHVS and CDR2 FNYEAQ. Deletions cut 5 bases from V and 1 base from J, with 10 bases between. The CDR3 length is 14 residues. The CDR3 coding sequence is TGTGCCAGCAGCCGTGACAGCGGCACAGATACGCAGTATTTT. Translation: CASSRDSGTDTQYF. The full variable domain, with the rest looked up from reference TRBV7-6 and TRBJ2-3, is GAGVSQSPRYKVTKRGQDVALRCDPISGHVSLYWYRQALGQGPEFLTYFNYEAQQDKSGLPNDRFSAERPEGSISTLTIQRTEQRDSAMYRCASSRDSGTDTQYFGPGTRLTVL.